This TCR beta chain was found in a study of vaccination effects on CD4 cells after COVID-19. For this clone: The antigen is not known.

Method: immunoSEQ multiplex PCR; TCRdb's copy keeps in-frame clones and lacks some. The sample shows approximately 38,000 clones, around 75% of them seen only once. Germline CDR1 and CDR2: MNHEY and SVGAGI. Trimming stripped 2 bases from V and 10 bases from J, with 11 bases between. The CDR3 is 12 residues long. Peptide-pool stimulation followed by sequencing identified expanded antigen-specific CD4+ clonotypes in the ViraFEST assay. Culture lasted around eleven days before CD4+ T cell isolation. PCR showed that the person got SARS-CoV-2 infection at some point between March and December 2020. This sequence originates from a human donor who had a prior SARS-CoV-2 infection. The genes are TRBV6-5 and TRBJ1-2; no reliable D call. Sequencing was performed on CD4+ T cells from PBMCs cultured with a peptide pool, taken before COVID-19 vaccination. The CDR3 loop is CASSYRGGNYTF. The CDR3 region has the DNA TGTGCCAGCAGTTACCGTGGCGGAAACTACACCTTC.